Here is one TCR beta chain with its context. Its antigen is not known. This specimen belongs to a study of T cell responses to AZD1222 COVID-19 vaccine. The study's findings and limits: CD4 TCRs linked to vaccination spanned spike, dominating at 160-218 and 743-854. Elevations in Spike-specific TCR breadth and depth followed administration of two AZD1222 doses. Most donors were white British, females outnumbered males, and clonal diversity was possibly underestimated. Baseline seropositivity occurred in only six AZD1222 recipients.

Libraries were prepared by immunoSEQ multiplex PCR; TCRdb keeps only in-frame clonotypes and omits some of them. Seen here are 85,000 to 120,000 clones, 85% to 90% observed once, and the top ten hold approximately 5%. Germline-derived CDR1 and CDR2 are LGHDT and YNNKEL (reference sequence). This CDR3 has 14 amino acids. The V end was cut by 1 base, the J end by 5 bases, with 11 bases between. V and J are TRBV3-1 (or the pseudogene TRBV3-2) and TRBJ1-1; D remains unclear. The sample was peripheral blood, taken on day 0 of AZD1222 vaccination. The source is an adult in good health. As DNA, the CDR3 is TGTGCCAGCAGCCAAGCCGACCAAGTTACTGAAGCTTTCTTT. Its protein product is CASSQADQVTEAFF.